This T cell receptor (beta chain) stems from a study of blood T cells in healthy people across ages. Regarding the study as a whole: Investigators viewed diversity estimates from one million T cells as underestimates, the study reported.

As to this clonotype: Its antigen is as yet unknown.

Together with a sample-barcoded 5' primer, a J-beta primer mix was included in a second PCR lasting roughly 7 to 11 cycles. TCRdb recomputed calls from the 5' RACE reads with MiXCR, one row per CDR3 protein. The sample consists of roughly 800,000 distinct CDR3 sequences, 25% of them appearing once. These data were also reused for a study on T cells of mothers and their children.

The sequencing sample was made of blood. The sequence was collected from a boy aged 5 to 17 in good health.

The CDR3 spells CASSDGGGRGETQYF. Here the CDR3 DNA reads TGTGCCAGCTCCGACGGGGGCGGGAGGGGAGAGACCCAGTACTTC. The chain is built from TRBV9 and TRBJ2-5; 9 bases line up with TRBD2. J was trimmed by 4 bases and V by 7 bases; bases with no gene match: 11. The CDR3 is made up of 15 amino acids. The germline V gene encodes CDR1 SGDLS and CDR2 YYNGEE.